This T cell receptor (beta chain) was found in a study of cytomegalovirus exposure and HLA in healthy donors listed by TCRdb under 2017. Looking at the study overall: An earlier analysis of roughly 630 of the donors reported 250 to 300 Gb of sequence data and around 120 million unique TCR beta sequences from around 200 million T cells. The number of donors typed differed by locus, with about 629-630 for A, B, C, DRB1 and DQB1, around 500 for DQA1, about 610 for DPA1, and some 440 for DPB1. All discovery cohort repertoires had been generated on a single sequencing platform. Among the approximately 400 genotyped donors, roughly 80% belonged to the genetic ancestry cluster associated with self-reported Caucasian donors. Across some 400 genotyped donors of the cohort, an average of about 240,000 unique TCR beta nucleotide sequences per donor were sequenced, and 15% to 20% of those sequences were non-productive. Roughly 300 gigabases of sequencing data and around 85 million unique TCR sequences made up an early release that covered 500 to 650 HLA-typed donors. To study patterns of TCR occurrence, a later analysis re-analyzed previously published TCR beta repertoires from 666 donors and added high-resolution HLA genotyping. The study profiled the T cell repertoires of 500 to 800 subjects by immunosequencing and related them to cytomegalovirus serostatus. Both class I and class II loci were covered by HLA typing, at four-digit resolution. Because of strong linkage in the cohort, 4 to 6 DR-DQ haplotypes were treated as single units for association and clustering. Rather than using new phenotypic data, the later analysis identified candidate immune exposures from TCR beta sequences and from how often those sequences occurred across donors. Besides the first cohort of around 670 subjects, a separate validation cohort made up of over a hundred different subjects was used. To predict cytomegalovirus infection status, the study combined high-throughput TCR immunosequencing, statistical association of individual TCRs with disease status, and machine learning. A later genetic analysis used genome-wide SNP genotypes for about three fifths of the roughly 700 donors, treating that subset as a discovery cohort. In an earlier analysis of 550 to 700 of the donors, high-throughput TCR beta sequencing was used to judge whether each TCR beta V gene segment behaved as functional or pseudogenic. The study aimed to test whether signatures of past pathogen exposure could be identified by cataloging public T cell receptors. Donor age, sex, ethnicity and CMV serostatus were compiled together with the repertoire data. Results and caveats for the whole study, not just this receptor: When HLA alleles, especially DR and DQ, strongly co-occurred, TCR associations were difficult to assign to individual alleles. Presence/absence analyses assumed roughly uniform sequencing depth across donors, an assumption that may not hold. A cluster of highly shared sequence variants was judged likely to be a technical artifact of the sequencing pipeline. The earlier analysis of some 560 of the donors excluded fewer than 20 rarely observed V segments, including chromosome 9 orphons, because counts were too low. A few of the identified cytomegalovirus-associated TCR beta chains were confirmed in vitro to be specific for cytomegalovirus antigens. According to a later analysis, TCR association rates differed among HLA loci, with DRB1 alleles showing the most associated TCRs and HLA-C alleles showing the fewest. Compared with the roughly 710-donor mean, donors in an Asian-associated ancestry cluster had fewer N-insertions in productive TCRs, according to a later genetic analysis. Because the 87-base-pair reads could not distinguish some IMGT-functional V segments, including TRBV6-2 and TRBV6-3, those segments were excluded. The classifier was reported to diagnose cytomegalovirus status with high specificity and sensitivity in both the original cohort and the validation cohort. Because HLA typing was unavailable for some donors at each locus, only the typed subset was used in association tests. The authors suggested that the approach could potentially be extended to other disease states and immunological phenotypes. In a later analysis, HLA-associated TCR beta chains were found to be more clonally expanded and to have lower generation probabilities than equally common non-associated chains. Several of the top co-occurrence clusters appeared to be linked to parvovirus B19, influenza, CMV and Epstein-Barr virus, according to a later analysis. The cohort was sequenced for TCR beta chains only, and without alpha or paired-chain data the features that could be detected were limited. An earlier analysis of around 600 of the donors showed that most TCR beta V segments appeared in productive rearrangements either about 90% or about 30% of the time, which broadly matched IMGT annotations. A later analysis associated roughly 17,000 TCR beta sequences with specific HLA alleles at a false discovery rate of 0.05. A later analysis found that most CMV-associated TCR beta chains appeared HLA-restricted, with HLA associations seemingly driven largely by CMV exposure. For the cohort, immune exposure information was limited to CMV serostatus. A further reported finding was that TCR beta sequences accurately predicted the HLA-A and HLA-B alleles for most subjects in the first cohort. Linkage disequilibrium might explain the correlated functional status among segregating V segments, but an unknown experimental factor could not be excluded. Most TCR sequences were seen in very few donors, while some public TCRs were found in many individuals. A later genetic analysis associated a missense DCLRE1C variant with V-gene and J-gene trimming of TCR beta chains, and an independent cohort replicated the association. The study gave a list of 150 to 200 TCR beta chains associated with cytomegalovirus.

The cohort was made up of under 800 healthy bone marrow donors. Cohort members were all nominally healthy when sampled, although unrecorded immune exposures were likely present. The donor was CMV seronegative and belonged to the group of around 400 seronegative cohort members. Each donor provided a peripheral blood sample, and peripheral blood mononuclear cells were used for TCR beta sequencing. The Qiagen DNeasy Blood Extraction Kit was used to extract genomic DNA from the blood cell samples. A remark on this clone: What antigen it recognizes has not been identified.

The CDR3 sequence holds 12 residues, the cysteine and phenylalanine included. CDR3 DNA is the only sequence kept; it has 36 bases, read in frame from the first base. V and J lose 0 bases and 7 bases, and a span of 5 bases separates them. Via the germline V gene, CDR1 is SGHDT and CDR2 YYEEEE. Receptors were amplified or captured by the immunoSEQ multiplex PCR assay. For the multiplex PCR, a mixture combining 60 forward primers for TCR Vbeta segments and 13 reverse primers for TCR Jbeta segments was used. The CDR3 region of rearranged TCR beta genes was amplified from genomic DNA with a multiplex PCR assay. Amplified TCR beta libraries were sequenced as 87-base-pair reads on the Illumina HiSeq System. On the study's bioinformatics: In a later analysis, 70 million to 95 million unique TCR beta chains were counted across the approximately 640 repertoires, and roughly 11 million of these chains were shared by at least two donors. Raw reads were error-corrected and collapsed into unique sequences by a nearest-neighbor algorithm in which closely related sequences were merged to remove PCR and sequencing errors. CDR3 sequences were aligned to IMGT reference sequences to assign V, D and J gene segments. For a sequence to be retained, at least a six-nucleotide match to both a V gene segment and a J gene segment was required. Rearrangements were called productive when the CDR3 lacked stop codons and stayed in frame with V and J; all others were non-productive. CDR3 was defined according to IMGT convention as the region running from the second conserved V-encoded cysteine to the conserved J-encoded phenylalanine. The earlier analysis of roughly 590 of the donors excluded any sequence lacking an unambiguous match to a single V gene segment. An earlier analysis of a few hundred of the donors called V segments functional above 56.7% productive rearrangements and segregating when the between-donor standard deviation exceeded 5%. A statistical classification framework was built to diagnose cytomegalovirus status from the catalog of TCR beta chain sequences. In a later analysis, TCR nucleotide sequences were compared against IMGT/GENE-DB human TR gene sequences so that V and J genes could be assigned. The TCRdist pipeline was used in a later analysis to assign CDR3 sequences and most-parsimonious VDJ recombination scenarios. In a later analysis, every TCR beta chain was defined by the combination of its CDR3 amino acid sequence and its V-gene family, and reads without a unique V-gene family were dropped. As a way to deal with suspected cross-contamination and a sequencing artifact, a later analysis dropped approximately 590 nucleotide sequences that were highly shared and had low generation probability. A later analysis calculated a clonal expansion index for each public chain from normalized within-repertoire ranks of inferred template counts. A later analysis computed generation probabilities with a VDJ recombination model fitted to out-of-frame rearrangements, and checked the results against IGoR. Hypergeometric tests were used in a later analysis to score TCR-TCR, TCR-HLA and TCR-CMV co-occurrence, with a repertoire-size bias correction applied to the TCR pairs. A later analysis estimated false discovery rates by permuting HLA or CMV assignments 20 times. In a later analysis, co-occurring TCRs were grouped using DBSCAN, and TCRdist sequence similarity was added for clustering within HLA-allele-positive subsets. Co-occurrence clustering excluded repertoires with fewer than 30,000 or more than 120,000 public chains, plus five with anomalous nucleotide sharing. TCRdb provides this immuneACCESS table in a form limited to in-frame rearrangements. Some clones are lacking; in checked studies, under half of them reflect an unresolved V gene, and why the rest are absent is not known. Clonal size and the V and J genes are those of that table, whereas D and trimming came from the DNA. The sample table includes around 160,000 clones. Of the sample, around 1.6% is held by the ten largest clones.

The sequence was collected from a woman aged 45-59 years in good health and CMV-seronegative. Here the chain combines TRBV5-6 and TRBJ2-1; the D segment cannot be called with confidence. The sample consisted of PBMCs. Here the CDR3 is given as CASSLEENEQFF. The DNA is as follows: TGTGCCAGCAGCTTGGAAGAGAATGAGCAGTTCTTC.